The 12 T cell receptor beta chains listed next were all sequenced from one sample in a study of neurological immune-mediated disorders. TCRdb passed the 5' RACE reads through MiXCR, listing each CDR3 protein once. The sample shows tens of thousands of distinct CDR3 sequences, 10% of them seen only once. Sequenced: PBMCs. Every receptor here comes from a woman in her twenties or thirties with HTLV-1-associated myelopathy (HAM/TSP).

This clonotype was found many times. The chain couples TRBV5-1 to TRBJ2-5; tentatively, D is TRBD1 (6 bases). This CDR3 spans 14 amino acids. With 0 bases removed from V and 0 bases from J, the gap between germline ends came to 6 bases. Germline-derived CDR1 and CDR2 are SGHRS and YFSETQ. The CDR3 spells CASSLGDNQETQYF. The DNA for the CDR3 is TGCGCCAGCAGCTTGGGGGACAACCAAGAGACCCAGTACTTC. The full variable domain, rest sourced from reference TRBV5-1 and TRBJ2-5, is KAGVTQTPRYLIKTRGQQVTLSCSPISGHRSVSWYQQTPGQGLQFLFEYFSETQRNKGNFPGRFSGRQFSNSRSEMNVSTLELGDSALYLCASSLGDNQETQYFGPGTRLLVL.

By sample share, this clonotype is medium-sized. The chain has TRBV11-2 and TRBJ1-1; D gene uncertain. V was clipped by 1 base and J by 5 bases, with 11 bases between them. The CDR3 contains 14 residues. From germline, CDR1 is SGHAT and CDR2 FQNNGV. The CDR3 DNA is TGTGCCAGCAGCTTAGCTGAAGGGAAAACTGAAGCTTTCTTT. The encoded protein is CASSLAEGKTEAFF. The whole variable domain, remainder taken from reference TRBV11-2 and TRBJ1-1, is EAGVAQSPRYKIIEKRQSVAFWCNPISGHATLYWYQQILGQGPKLLIQFQNNGVVDDSQLPKDRFSAERLKGVDSTLKIQPAKLEDSAVYLCASSLAEGKTEAFFGQGTRLTVV.

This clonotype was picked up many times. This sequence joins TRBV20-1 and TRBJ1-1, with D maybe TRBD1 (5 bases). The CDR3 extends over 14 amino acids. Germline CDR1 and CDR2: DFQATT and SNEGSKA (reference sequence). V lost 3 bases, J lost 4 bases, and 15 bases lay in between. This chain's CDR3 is CSASRGGWITEAFF. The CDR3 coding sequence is TGCAGTGCTAGTCGGGGGGGGTGGATCACTGAAGCTTTCTTT.

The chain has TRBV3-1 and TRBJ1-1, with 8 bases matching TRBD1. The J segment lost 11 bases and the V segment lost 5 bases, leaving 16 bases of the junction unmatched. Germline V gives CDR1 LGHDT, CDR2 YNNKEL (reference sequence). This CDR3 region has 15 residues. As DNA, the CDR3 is TGTGCCAGCAGCAAAGGCAACACGGGACAGGAGAAGGCTTTCTTT. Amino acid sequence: CASSKGNTGQEKAFF.

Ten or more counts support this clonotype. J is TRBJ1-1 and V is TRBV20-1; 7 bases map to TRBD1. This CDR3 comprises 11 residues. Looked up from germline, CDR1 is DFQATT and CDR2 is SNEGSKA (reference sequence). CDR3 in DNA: TGCAGCACGACAGGGTACACTGAAGCTTTCTTT. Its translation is CSTTGYTEAFF.

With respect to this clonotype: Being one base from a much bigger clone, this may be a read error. The CDR3 DNA reads as TGTACCAGCAGCTTAACGGCGTCGGATACGCAGTATTTT. Its protein is CTSSLTASDTQYF. The chain uses TRBV7-7 and TRBJ2-3, with D unclear. The CDR3 loop spans 13 amino acids. Germline V gives CDR1 SSHAT, CDR2 FNYEAQ (reference sequence).

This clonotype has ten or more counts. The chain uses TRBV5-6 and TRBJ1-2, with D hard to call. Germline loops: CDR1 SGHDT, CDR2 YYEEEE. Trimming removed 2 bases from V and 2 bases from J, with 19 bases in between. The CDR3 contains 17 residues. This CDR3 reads CASSFLQTIISNYGYTF. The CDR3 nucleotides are TGTGCCAGCAGCTTTCTCCAGACCATCATCTCGAACTATGGCTACACCTTC.

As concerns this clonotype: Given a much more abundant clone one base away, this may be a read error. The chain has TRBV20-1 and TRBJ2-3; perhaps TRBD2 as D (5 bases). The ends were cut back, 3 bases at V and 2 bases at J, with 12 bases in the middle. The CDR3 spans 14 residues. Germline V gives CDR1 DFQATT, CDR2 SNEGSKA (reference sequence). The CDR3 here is CSASIGLITDTQYF. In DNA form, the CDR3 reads TGCAGTGCTAGTATAGGACTTATCACAGATACGCAGTATTTT.

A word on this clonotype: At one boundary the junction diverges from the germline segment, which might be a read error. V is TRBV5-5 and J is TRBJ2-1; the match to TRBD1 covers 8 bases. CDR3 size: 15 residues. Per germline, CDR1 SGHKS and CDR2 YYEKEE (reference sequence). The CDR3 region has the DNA TGTGTCAGCAGCTACGACAGGGGACTCCACAATGAGCAGTTCTTC. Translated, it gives CVSSYDRGLHNEQFF.

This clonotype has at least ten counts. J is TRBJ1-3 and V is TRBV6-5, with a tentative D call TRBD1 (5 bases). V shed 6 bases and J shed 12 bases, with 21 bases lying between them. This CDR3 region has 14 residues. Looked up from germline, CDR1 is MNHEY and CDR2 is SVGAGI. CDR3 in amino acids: CASSPPGTKHRIYF. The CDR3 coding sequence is TGTGCCAGCAGCCCTCCCGGGACCAAACACCGCATATATTTT.

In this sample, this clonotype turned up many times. The CDR3 nucleotides read TGTGCCACCAGCAGAGAGGTGTCCAGCAGCAATCAGCCCCAGCATTTT. Translating it yields CATSREVSSSNQPQHF. The chain joins TRBV15 to TRBJ1-5; D uncertain. The CDR3 length is 16 residues. CDR1 LNHNV and CDR2 YYDKDF come from the germline V gene (reference sequence). Trimming cost V 0 bases and J 1 base, with 10 bases left between them.

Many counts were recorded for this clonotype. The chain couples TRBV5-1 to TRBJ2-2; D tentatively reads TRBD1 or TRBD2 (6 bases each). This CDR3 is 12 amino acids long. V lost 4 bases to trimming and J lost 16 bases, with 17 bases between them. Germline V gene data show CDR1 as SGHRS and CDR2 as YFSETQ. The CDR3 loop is CASSNSRDIWFF. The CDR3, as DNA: TGCGCCAGCAGCAACTCGCGGGACATATGGTTTTTT. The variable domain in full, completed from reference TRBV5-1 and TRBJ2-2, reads KAGVTQTPRYLIKTRGQQVTLSCSPISGHRSVSWYQQTPGQGLQFLFEYFSETQRNKGNFPGRFSGRQFSNSRSEMNVSTLELGDSALYLCASSNSRDIWFFGEGSRLTVL.